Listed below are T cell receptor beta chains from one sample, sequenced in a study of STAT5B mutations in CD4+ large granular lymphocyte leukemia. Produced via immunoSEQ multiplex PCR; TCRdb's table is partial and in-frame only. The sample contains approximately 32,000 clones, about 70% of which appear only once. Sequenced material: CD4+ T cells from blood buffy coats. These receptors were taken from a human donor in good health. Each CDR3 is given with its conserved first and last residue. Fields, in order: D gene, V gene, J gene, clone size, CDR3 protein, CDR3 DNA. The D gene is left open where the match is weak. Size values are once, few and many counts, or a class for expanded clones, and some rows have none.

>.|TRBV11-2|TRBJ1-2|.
CASSLDSSNYGYTF
TGTGCCAGCAGCTTGGACAGTTCTAACTATGGCTACACCTTC
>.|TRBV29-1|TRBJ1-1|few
CSVDGQTGTEAFF
TGCAGCGTAGACGGGCAAACGGGCACTGAAGCTTTCTTT
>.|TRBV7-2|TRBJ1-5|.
CASSLGGGRDQPQHF
TGTGCCAGCAGCTTAGGGGGGGGCCGGGATCAGCCCCAGCATTTT
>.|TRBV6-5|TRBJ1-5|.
CASSYSGLINQPQHF
TGTGCCAGCAGTTACAGTGGACTGATCAATCAGCCCCAGCATTTT
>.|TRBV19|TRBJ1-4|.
CASKRPQGRDNEKLFF
TGTGCCAGTAAACGCCCCCAGGGCAGGGACAATGAAAAACTGTTTTTT
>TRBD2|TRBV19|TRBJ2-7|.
CASTGSSGDYEQYF
TGTGCCAGTACGGGAAGTAGCGGGGACTACGAGCAGTACTTC
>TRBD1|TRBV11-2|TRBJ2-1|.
CASSLTGQLYNEQFF
TGTGCCAGCAGCTTAACGGGACAGCTTTACAATGAGCAGTTCTTC
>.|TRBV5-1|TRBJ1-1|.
CASSLKGATEAFF
TGCGCCAGCAGCTTGAAGGGAGCCACTGAAGCTTTCTTT
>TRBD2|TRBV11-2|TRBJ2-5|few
CASSLGRLAGGWETQYF
TGTGCCAGCAGCTTAGGTCGACTAGCGGGGGGTTGGGAGACCCAGTACTTC
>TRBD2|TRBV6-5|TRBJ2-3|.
CATKRGGVTDTQYF
TGTGCAACCAAACGGGGGGGGGTTACAGATACGCAGTATTTT
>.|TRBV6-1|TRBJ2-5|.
CASSDWGQVETQYF
TGTGCCAGCAGTGACTGGGGGCAGGTAGAGACCCAGTACTTC
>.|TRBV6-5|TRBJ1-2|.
CATIEGGRGYGYTF
TGTGCCACCATCGAGGGGGGTAGGGGCTATGGCTACACCTTC
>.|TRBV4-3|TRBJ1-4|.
CASSQDTGAANEKLFF
TGCGCCAGCAGCCAAGACACGGGCGCAGCTAATGAAAAACTGTTTTTT
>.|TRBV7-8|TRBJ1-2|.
CASSPSGGKDGYTF
TGTGCCAGCAGCCCAAGCGGGGGGAAGGATGGCTACACCTTC
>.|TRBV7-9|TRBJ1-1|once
CASSLRGGSNTEAFF
TGTGCCAGCAGCCTACGGGGGGGGTCGAACACTGAAGCTTTCTTT
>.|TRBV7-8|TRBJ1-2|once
CASSLYQAYGYTF
TGTGCCAGCAGCCTGTATCAAGCCTATGGCTACACCTTC
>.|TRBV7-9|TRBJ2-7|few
CASRAGYEQYF
TGTGCCAGCAGGGCGGGCTACGAGCAGTACTTC
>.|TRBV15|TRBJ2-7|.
CATSRDPGSVYEQYF
TGTGCCACCAGCAGAGATCCGGGGTCTGTGTACGAGCAGTACTTC
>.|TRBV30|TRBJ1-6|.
CAWAGRNSPLHF
TGTGCCTGGGCGGGACGGAATTCACCCCTCCACTTT
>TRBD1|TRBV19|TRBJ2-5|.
CASSGDREETQYF
TGTGCCAGTAGTGGGGACAGGGAAGAGACCCAGTACTTC
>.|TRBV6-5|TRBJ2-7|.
CASRGEVYEQYF
TGTGCCAGCAGGGGGGAAGTCTACGAGCAGTACTTC